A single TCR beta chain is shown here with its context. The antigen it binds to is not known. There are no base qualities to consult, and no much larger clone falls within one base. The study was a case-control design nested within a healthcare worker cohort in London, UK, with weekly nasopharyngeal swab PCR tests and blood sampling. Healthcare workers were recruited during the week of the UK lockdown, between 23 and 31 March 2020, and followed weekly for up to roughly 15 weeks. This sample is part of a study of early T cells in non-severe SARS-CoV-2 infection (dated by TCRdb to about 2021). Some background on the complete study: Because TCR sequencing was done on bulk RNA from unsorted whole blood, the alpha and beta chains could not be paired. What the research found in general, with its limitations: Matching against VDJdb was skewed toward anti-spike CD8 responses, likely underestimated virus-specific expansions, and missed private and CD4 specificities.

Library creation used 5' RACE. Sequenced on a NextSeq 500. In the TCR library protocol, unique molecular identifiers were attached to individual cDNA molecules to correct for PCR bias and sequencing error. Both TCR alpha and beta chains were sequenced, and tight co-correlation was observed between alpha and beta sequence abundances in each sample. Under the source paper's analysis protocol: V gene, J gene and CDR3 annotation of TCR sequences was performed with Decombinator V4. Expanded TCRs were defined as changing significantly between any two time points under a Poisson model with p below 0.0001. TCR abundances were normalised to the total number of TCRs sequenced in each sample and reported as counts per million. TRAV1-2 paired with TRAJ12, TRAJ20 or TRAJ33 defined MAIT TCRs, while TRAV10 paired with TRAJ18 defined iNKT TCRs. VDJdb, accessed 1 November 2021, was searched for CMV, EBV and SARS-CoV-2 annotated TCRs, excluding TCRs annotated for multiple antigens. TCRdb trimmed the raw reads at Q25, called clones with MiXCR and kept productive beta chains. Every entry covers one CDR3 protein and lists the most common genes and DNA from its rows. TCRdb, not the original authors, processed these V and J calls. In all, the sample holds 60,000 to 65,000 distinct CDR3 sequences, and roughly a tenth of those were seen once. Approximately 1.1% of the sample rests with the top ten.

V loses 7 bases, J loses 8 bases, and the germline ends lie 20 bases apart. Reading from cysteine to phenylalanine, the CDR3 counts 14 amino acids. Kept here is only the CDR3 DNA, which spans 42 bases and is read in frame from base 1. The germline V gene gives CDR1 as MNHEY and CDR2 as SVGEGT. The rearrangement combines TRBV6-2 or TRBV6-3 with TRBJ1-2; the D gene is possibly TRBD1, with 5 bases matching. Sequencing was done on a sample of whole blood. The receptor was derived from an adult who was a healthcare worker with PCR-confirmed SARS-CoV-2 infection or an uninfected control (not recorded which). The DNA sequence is TGTGCCAGCATCCCACGGGGCTATGGGCACGGCTACACCTTC. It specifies CASIPRGYGHGYTF.